Here is one TCR beta chain with its context. Its target antigen remains unknown. Base qualities are not recorded, but no much larger clone differs from it by a single base. Other nucleotide sequences in the sample specify the same CDR3. The junction shows trimming of 0 bases on V and 2 bases on J, and the gene matches do not reach 3 bases of it. The CDR3, cysteine through phenylalanine, is 15 amino acids long. Kept here is only the CDR3 DNA, which spans 45 bases and is read in frame from base 1. The germline V gene specifies MGHRA as CDR1 and YSYEKL as CDR2. TCRbeta CDR3 regions were amplified from genomic DNA using the immunoSEQ Assay, a bias-controlled multiplex PCR. Per the source publication's procedure: The number of nucleated cells in each sample was estimated by amplification of reference gene primers within the assay. To quantify the absolute abundance of each unique TCRbeta CDR3 rearrangement, sequence reads were collapsed and filtered. Productive Simpson clonality was computed per sample as the square root of Simpson's diversity index over productive rearrangements. This immuneACCESS table, as held by TCRdb, lists in-frame sequences with V and J called but not all clones. Of the missing ones, under half trace to an unresolved V gene in checked studies; the others have no known cause. D and trimming come from the DNA, and the V and J calls and clone size come from that table. In all, the sample holds some 48,000 clones, and about 82% of those were seen once. The ten largest clones take up approximately 15% of the sample.

This specimen comes from a study of blood T cell repertoires in COVID-19 (dated by TCRdb to about 2020). In terms of the full investigation: Collaborator samples came from the United States, Italy and Spain and covered acute and convalescent phases of COVID-19. The repertoires were made available in a free public database intended to serve as a resource for research on the immune response to SARS-CoV-2. The dataset comprised deeply sampled blood TCRbeta repertoires from subjects exposed to, actively infected with, or recovered from COVID-19. HLA class I and class II types, where available, came from metadata supplied by the sample provider rather than from assay-based typing. The sample metadata nearly always contained a de-identified subject ID, COVID-19 status, age in years and sex. The prospective study material was composed of cDNA or gDNA derived from T cells, B-cell-depleted T cells, or PBMCs. Samples were obtained from the ongoing ImmuneRACE study (first 160 participants) and from some 1,200 subjects provided by 6 global collaborators.

What the study reported, not specific to this receptor: The amount of clinical and demographic metadata varied by source and participant and was provided uncurated.

Collaborating institutions collected whole blood in K2EDTA tubes following their own protocols. For TCRbeta analysis, collaborator samples were shipped as frozen whole blood, as isolated PBMCs, or as DNA extracted from either sample type. Material: peripheral blood. The origin of this receptor is a human donor in a cohort sampled during active COVID-19. The chain employs TRBV4-1 and TRBJ2-5; TRBD2 fits 7 bases in the junction. The bases read TGCGCCAGCAGCCAAGATGGGGGGGGACAAGAGACCCAGTACTTC. Its protein product is CASSQDGGGQETQYF.